The rows below give T cell receptor beta chains drawn from one sample of a study of T cell responses to AZD1222 COVID-19 vaccine. Sequenced by immunoSEQ multiplex PCR; TCRdb stores in-frame clones only, minus some. The sample yields just under 35,000 clones, less than 90% seen once. The sequenced sample was peripheral blood, obtained on day 0 of AZD1222 vaccination. The receptors originated from an adult in good health. Both conserved end residues are part of each CDR3. The D gene is left open where the match is weak. Size is omitted from some rows. Given values are once, few, many or a class for expanded clones.

j_gene	v_gene	len	d_gene	abundance	CDR3nt	CDR3aa
TRBJ1-2	TRBV19	14	-	once	TGTGCCAGTAGTATGGTGGACTCCCGCTATGGCTACACCTTC	CASSMVDSRYGYTF
TRBJ2-3	TRBV19	14	TRBD2	-	TGTGCCAGTAGTAGGGGACTAGCCACAGATACGCAGTATTTT	CASSRGLATDTQYF
TRBJ1-5	TRBV19	12	-	medium-sized	TGTGCCAGTAGGATTAGCAATCAGCCCCAGCATTTT	CASRISNQPQHF
TRBJ2-7	TRBV27	16	-	-	TGTGCCAGCAGCACTGACCGGGCTCCGGTCCGCTACGAGCAGTACTTC	CASSTDRAPVRYEQYF
TRBJ1-2	TRBV29-1	11	-	-	TGCAGCGTTGGACCTAACTATGGCTACACCTTC	CSVGPNYGYTF
TRBJ1-2	TRBV7-9	15	-	-	TGTGCCAGCAGCCGGTCGGAGTCCAGTAACTATGGCTACACCTTC	CASSRSESSNYGYTF
TRBJ1-2	TRBV7-9	16	TRBD1	-	TGTGCCAGCAGCTTAGGGGAGACAGGGGGTGGCTATGGCTACACCTTC	CASSLGETGGGYGYTF
TRBJ2-3	TRBV27	13	-	-	TGTGCCACCCGGGGACGGGGGCGCGGTACGCAGTATTTT	CATRGRGRGTQYF
TRBJ1-6	TRBV7-2	16	-	few	TGTGCCAGCAGCTTAGGGATGGGCTCCTATAATTCACCCCTCCACTTT	CASSLGMGSYNSPLHF
TRBJ2-1	TRBV11-3	14	-	-	TGTGCCAGCAGCTTAGGTCAGTTTTACAATGAGCAGTTCTTC	CASSLGQFYNEQFF
TRBJ2-1	TRBV27	16	TRBD2	-	TGTGCCAGCAGTTCCCCAGGGGCGGGGGGTGTCAATGAGCAGTTCTTC	CASSSPGAGGVNEQFF
TRBJ1-2	TRBV7-2	13	TRBD1	-	TGTGCCAGCAGCCAACAGGGGTCTGGGGGCTACACCTTC	CASSQQGSGGYTF
TRBJ2-5	TRBV4-2	17	TRBD2	-	TGTGCCAGCAGCCAAGGGGGAAGCGGGGGACACCAAGAGACCCAGTACTTC	CASSQGGSGGHQETQYF
TRBJ2-7	TRBV11-2	13	-	-	TGTGCCAGCAGCTTAGAGGCGGACTACGAGCAGTACTTC	CASSLEADYEQYF
TRBJ2-1	TRBV4-2	18	-	-	TGTGCCAGCAGCCAAACACCGTCGGCAGCCTCCTGGGGAAATGAGCAGTTCTTC	CASSQTPSAASWGNEQFF
TRBJ2-5	TRBV14	18	TRBD1	once	TGTGCCAGCAGCCAAGAGGGGAGAGAGACAGGGGGGAGGGAGACCCAGTACTTC	CASSQEGRETGGRETQYF
TRBJ2-1	TRBV11-2	15	TRBD1	-	TGTGCCAGCAGCCGGGACAGGGGGGCCTACAATGAGCAGTTCTTC	CASSRDRGAYNEQFF
TRBJ1-3	TRBV7-8	15	-	-	TGTGCCACCGAGCGTGCCCCGAGCTCTGGAAACACCATATATTTT	CATERAPSSGNTIYF
TRBJ2-7	TRBV5-1	15	-	-	TGCGCCAGCAGCTATGGAGACTTACACTCCTACGAGCAGTACTTC	CASSYGDLHSYEQYF
TRBJ1-3	TRBV7-3	14	-	-	TGTGCCAGCAGCTTGGGGGACGCGGGAAACACCATATATTTT	CASSLGDAGNTIYF
TRBJ2-7	TRBV5-1	14	-	-	TGCGCCAGCAGCTTCTCGGACCCCGACCACGAGCAGTACTTC	CASSFSDPDHEQYF
TRBJ2-2	TRBV7-7	16	TRBD2	-	TGTGCCAGCAGCTCGACTAGCGGGAGAAAACAGGGGGAGCTGTTTTTT	CASSSTSGRKQGELFF
TRBJ2-5	TRBV11-2	14	-	-	TGTGCCAGCAGCTTAGGATTTCGGCAAGAGACCCAGTACTTC	CASSLGFRQETQYF
TRBJ2-4	TRBV30	15	-	-	TGTGCCTGGAGGAAAGGGCAGGCTTACAAAAACATTCAGTACTTC	CAWRKGQAYKNIQYF
TRBJ1-2	TRBV5-6	14	-	few	TGTGCCAGCAAAGATGGAAACTCATTCTATGGCTACACCTTC	CASKDGNSFYGYTF
TRBJ1-4	TRBV20-1	14	-	-	TGCAGTGCTAGTGCCGGGGCAACTAATGAAAAACTGTTTTTT	CSASAGATNEKLFF
TRBJ1-1	TRBV18	15	-	-	TGTGCCAGCTCACCCGGTACACCATTGAACACTGAAGCTTTCTTT	CASSPGTPLNTEAFF
TRBJ2-1	TRBV21-1	17	-	-	TGTGCCAGCAGCAAAGCCAGGGGGCTAGTACCCTACAATGAGCAGTTCTTC	CASSKARGLVPYNEQFF
TRBJ2-7	TRBV11-2	16	-	-	TGTGCCAGCAGCTCTAGGGACTCGGGACACTCCTACGAGCAGTACTTC	CASSSRDSGHSYEQYF
TRBJ2-3	TRBV5-4	14	-	few	TGTGCCAGCAGCTTGGGTTTTGTGGCAGATACGCAGTATTTT	CASSLGFVADTQYF
TRBJ2-5	TRBV28	13	-	-	TGTGCCAGCAGTTTGAGGGGGGGAGAGACCCAGTACTTC	CASSLRGGETQYF
TRBJ2-7	TRBV11-3	14	-	-	TGTGCCAGCAGCTTAGGAGGCGGCTCCTACGAGCAGTACTTC	CASSLGGGSYEQYF
TRBJ2-7	TRBV11-2	14	TRBD1	-	TGTGCCAGCAGCTTAGGGACAGGGGCCTACGAGCAGTACTTC	CASSLGTGAYEQYF
TRBJ1-1	TRBV6-5	14	-	-	TGTGCCAGCACCTGGACACCCATGAACACTGAAGCTTTCTTT	CASTWTPMNTEAFF
TRBJ1-2	TRBV28	14	-	-	TGTGCCAGCGGGGGGGCGAAGGGTAGCGATGGCTACACCTTC	CASGGAKGSDGYTF
TRBJ2-1	TRBV7-3	13	-	-	TGTGCCAGCAGCCGGCCCGGGACATCCGAGCAGTTCTTC	CASSRPGTSEQFF
TRBJ1-1	TRBV10-1	17	TRBD1	-	TGCGCCAGCAGATACAGGGGTATTACGACTTCGAACACTGAAGCTTTCTTT	CASRYRGITTSNTEAFF
TRBJ1-1	TRBV6-5	15	-	-	TGTGCCAGCAGTAGGGGTAGGGGCCTGAACACTGAAGCTTTCTTT	CASSRGRGLNTEAFF
TRBJ2-7	TRBV27	15	TRBD2	-	TGTGCCAGCAGTCCTAGCGTGGGGGGGACCTACGAGCAGTACTTC	CASSPSVGGTYEQYF
TRBJ2-2	TRBV7-7	15	-	-	TGTGCTAGCAGCTCGCGTCATAGCGGAACCGGGGAGCTGTTTTTT	CASSSRHSGTGELFF
TRBJ2-1	TRBV28	15	TRBD1	-	TGTGCCAGCAGGGATGACAGGGTTACATTCAATGAGCAGTTCTTC	CASRDDRVTFNEQFF